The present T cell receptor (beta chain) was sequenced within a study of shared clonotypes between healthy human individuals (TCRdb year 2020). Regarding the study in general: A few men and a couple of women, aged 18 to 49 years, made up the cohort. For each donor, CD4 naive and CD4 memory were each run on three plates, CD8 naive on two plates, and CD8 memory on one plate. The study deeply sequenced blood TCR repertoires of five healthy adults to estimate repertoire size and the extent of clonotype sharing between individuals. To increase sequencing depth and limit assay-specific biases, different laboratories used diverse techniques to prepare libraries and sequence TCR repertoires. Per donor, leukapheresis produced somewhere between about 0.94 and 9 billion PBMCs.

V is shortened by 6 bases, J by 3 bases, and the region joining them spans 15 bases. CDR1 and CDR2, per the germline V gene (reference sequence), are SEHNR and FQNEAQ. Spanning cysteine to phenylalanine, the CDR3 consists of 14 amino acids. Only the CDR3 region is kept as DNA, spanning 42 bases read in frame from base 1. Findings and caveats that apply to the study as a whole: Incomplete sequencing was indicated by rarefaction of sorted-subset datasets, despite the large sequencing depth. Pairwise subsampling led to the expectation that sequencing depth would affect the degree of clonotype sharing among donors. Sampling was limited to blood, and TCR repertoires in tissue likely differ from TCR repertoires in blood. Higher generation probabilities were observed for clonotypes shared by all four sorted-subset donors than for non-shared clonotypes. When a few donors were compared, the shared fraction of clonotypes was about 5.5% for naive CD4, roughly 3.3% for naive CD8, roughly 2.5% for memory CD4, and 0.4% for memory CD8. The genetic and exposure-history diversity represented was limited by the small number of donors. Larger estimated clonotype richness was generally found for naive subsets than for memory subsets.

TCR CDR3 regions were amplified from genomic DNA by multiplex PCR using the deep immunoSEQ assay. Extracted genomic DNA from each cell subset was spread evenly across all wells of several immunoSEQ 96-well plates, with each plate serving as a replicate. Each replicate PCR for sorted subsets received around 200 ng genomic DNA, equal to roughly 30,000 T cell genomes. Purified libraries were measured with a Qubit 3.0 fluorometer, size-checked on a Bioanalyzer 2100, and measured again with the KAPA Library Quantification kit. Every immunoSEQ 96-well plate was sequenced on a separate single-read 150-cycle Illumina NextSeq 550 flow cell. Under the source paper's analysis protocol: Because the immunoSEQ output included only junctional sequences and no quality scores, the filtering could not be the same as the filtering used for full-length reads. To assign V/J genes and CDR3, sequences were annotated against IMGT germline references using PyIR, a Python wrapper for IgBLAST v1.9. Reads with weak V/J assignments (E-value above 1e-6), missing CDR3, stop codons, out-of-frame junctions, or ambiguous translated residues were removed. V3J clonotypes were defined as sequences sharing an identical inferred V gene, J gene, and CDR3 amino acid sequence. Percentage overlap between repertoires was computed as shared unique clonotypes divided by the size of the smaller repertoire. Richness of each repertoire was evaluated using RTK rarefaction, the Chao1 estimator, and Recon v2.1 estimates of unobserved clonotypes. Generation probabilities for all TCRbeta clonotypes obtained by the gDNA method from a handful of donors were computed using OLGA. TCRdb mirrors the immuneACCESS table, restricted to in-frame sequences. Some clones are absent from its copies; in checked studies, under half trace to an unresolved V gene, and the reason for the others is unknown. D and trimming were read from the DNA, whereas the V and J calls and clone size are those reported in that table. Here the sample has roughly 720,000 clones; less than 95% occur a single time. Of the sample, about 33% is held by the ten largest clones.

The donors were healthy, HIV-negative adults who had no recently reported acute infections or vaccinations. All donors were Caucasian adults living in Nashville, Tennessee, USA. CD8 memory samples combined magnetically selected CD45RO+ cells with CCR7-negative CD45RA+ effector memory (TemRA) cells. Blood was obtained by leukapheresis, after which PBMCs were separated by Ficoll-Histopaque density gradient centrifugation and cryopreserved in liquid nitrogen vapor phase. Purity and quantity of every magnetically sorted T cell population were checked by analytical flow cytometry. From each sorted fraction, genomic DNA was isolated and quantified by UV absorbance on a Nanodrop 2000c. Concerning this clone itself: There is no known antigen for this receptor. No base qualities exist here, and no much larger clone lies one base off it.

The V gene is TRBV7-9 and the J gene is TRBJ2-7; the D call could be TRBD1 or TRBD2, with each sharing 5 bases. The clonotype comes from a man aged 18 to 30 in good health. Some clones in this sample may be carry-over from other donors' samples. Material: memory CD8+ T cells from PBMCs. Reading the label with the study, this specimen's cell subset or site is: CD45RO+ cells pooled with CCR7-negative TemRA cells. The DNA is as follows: TGTGCCAGCAGTCCACCGGGGCAGCACTACGAGCAGTACTTC. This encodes CASSPPGQHYEQYF. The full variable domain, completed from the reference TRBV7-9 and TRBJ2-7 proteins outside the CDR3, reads DTGVSQNPRHKITKRGQNVTFRCDPISEHNRLYWYRQTLGQGPEFLTYFQNEAQLEKSRLLSDRFSAERPKGSFSTLEIQRTEQGDSAMYLCASSPPGQHYEQYFGPGTRLTVT.